This T cell receptor beta chain stems from a study of cytomegalovirus exposure and HLA in healthy donors (dated by TCRdb to the late 2010s). Study-wide context: An earlier analysis of 587 of the donors reported 276 Gb of sequence data and 117 million unique TCR beta sequences obtained from 180 million or so T cells. An early release that covered roughly 600 HLA-typed donors contained about 300 gigabases of sequencing data and tens of millions of unique TCR sequences. The genetic ancestry cluster associated with self-reported Caucasian donors included 81% of the roughly 380 genotyped donors. The study was designed to test whether signatures of past pathogen exposure could be identified by cataloging public T cell receptors. Using immunosequencing, the study profiled T cell repertoires from 666 subjects and related those repertoires to cytomegalovirus serostatus. Along with the approximately 650-subject first cohort, a separate validation cohort of over 90 different subjects was used. High-throughput TCR immunosequencing, statistical association of individual TCRs with disease status, and machine learning were combined to predict cytomegalovirus infection status. A later analysis re-analyzed previously published TCR beta repertoires from roughly 600 donors and added high-resolution HLA genotyping to study TCR occurrence patterns. Rather than using new phenotypic data, the later analysis identified candidate immune exposures from TCR beta sequences and from how often those sequences occurred across donors. In an earlier analysis of roughly 540 of the donors, high-throughput TCR beta sequencing was used to judge whether each TCR beta V gene segment behaved as functional or pseudogenic. Donor age, sex, ethnicity and CMV serostatus were collected together with the repertoire data. A later genetic analysis used genome-wide SNP genotypes for about 55% of the 666 donors, treating that subset as a discovery cohort. Every repertoire in the discovery cohort had been generated on one and the same sequencing platform. HLA typing included class I and class II loci at four-digit resolution. Typing coverage differed by locus: A, B, C, DRB1 and DQB1 were typed in about 620-640 donors, DQA1 in 522, DPA1 in some 610, and DPB1 in 450 to 490. Because of strong linkage in the cohort, 5 or 6 DR-DQ haplotypes were treated as single units for association and clustering. Among 350 to 400 genotyped donors of the cohort, an average of about 240,000 unique TCR beta nucleotide sequences were sequenced per donor, about a sixth of them non-productive. Broader findings and caveats from the paper: In an earlier analysis of approximately 600 of the donors, most TCR beta V segments were observed in productive rearrangements about 87% or about 30% of the time, broadly matching IMGT annotations. In a later analysis, around 17,000 TCR beta sequences were associated with specific HLA alleles at a false discovery rate of 0.05. A later analysis found that most CMV-associated TCR beta chains appeared HLA-restricted, with HLA associations seemingly driven largely by CMV exposure. A few of the identified cytomegalovirus-associated TCR beta chains were confirmed in vitro to be specific for cytomegalovirus antigens. A cluster of highly shared sequence variants was judged likely to be a technical artifact of the sequencing pipeline. A further reported finding was that TCR beta sequences accurately predicted the HLA-A and HLA-B alleles for most subjects in the first cohort. Immune exposure information for the cohort was limited to CMV serostatus. In a later analysis, the rate of TCR association differed among HLA loci, with DRB1 alleles having the most associated TCRs and HLA-C alleles having the fewest. The earlier analysis of some 560 of the donors excluded roughly 17 rarely observed V segments, including chromosome 9 orphons, because counts were too low. The study listed 150 to 200 TCR beta chains as associated with cytomegalovirus. Cytomegalovirus status was reported to be diagnosed by the classifier with high specificity and sensitivity in both the original and validation cohorts. Correlated functional status among segregating V segments might reflect linkage disequilibrium, but an unknown experimental factor could not be ruled out. Compared with the approximately 700-donor mean, donors in an Asian-associated ancestry cluster had fewer N-insertions in productive TCRs, according to a later genetic analysis. Most TCR sequences were seen in very few donors, while some public TCRs were found in many individuals. An association between a missense DCLRE1C variant and V-gene and J-gene trimming of TCR beta chains was found in a later genetic analysis and replicated in an independent cohort. Roughly uniform sequencing depth across donors was assumed in presence/absence analyses, although this assumption may not hold. This cohort had only TCR beta chains sequenced, and the lack of alpha or paired-chain data limited which features could be detected. HLA typing was unavailable for some donors at each locus, so association tests used only the typed subset. A later analysis reported that several top co-occurrence clusters appeared linked to parvovirus B19, influenza, CMV and Epstein-Barr virus. It was suggested by the authors that the approach could potentially be generalized to other disease states and immunological phenotypes. Compared with equally common non-associated chains, HLA-associated TCR beta chains in a later analysis were more clonally expanded and had lower generation probabilities. When HLA alleles, especially DR and DQ, strongly co-occurred, attributing TCR associations to individual alleles was difficult.

This clone was picked up a small number of times. The specificity of this receptor is unknown. Base qualities are not at hand, and no much larger clone is one base apart. Receptor amplification or capture employed the immunoSEQ multiplex PCR assay. A mixture of 60 forward primers for TCR Vbeta segments and 13 reverse primers for TCR Jbeta segments was used in the multiplex PCR. The CDR3 region of rearranged TCR beta genes was amplified from genomic DNA by a multiplex PCR assay. The Illumina HiSeq System was used to sequence the amplified TCR beta libraries as 87-base-pair reads. The source study handled its data this way. In a later analysis, approximately 74 million unique TCR beta chains were counted across the approximately 620 repertoires, and roughly 11 million of these chains were shared by at least two donors. Raw reads were error-corrected and collapsed into unique sequences by a nearest-neighbor algorithm in which closely related sequences were merged to remove PCR and sequencing errors. CDR3 sequences were aligned to IMGT reference sequences to assign V, D and J gene segments. Each retained sequence needed at least a six-nucleotide match to both a V gene segment and a J gene segment. A rearrangement was called productive if the CDR3 had no stop codons and remained in frame with V and J, and every other rearrangement was called non-productive. Following IMGT convention, CDR3 was defined as the stretch from the second conserved V-encoded cysteine to the conserved J-encoded phenylalanine. The earlier analysis of about 640 of the donors excluded any sequence lacking an unambiguous match to a single V gene segment. In an earlier analysis of approximately 550 of the donors, V segments were called functional above 56.7% productive rearrangements and were called segregating when the between-donor standard deviation exceeded 5%. A statistical classification framework was built for diagnosing cytomegalovirus status from the catalog of TCR beta chain sequences. In a later analysis, TCR nucleotide sequences were compared against IMGT/GENE-DB human TR gene sequences so that V and J genes could be assigned. Using the TCRdist pipeline, a later analysis assigned CDR3 sequences along with most-parsimonious VDJ recombination scenarios. In a later analysis, every TCR beta chain was defined by the combination of its CDR3 amino acid sequence and its V-gene family, and reads without a unique V-gene family were dropped. To address suspected cross-contamination and a sequencing artifact, a later analysis removed over 500 highly shared, low-generation-probability nucleotide sequences. In a later analysis, a clonal expansion index was calculated for each public chain from normalized within-repertoire ranks of inferred template counts. A later analysis computed generation probabilities with a VDJ recombination model fitted to out-of-frame rearrangements, and checked the results against IGoR. In a later analysis, TCR-TCR, TCR-HLA and TCR-CMV co-occurrence was scored with hypergeometric tests, and a repertoire-size bias correction was applied to TCR pairs. In a later analysis, false discovery rates were estimated by permuting HLA or CMV assignments 20 times. In a later analysis, co-occurring TCRs were grouped using DBSCAN, with TCRdist sequence similarity added in when clustering inside HLA-allele-positive subsets. Repertoires with fewer than 30,000 or more than 120,000 public chains were left out of co-occurrence clustering, as were five repertoires with anomalous nucleotide sharing. TCRdb took over this immuneACCESS table, retaining in-frame rearrangements with V and J assigned. Such tables are incomplete; in checked studies, under half of the missing clones stem from an unresolved V gene, and the remainder is unexplained. That table furnishes V, J and clone size, whereas the DNA furnished D and trimming. The sample profile shows roughly 130,000 clones; 70% to 75% of them were found once. The top ten clones comprise over 1% of the sample.

In total, about 650 healthy bone marrow donors made up the cohort. Cohort members were all nominally healthy when sampled, although unrecorded immune exposures were likely present. The donor was CMV seronegative and belonged to the group of 350 or so seronegative cohort members. Every donor gave a peripheral blood sample, and the peripheral blood mononuclear cells from that sample were used for TCR beta sequencing. The Qiagen DNeasy Blood Extraction Kit was used to extract genomic DNA from the blood cell samples. The sequenced material came from PBMCs. The TCR sequence derives from a woman in her forties in good health and CMV-seronegative.

The CDR3 reads as follows: CASSPSGGAAYNEQFF. Here is the DNA: TGCGCCAGCAGCCCAAGCGGGGGGGCTGCCTACAATGAGCAGTTCTTC. This sequence uses TRBV4-1 and TRBJ2-1; TRBD2 lines up with 10 middle nucleotides. V ends up 4 bases short and J 2 bases short, with an unmatched junction base count of 5. Including cysteine and phenylalanine, the CDR3 has 16 amino acids. Only the CDR3 part of the read is kept: 48 bases, read in frame from the first base. From a lookup of the germline V gene, CDR1 and CDR2 are MGHRA and YSYEKL.